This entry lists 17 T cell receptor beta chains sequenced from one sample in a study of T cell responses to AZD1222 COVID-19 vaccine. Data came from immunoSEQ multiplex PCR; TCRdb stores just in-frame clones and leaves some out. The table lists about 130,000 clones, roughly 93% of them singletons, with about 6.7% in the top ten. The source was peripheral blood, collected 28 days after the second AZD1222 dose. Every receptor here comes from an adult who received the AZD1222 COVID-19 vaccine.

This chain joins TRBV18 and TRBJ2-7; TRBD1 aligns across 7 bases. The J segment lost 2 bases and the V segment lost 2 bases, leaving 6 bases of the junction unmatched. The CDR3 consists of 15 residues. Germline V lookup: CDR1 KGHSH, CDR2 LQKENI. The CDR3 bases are TGTGCCAGCTCACCAGGGGACAGACGCACCTACGAGCAGTACTTC. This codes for CASSPGDRRTYEQYF.

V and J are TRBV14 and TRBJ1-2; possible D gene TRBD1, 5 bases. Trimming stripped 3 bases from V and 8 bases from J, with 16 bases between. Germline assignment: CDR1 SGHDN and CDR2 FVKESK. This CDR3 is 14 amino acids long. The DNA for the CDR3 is TGTGCCAGCAGCCATAGCAGGGTTGGGGTCGGCTACACCTTC. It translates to CASSHSRVGVGYTF.

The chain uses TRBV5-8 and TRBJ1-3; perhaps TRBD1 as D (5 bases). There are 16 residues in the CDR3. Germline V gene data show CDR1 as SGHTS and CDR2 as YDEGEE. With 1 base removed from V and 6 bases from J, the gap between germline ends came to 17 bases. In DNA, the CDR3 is TGTGCCAGCAGCTTGCTGCGGCGCAGGGCCAAAAACACCATATATTTT. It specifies CASSLLRRRAKNTIYF.

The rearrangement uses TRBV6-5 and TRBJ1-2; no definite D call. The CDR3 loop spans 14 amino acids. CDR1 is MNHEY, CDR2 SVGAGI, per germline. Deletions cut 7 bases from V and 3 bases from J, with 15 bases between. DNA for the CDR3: TGTGCCAGCACCCCACTGGTTCGCGACTATGGCTACACCTTC. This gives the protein CASTPLVRDYGYTF.

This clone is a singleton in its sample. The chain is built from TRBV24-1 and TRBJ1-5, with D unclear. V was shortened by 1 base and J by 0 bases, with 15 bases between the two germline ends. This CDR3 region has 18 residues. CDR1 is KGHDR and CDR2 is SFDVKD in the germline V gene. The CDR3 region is CATSDFTGKALSNQPQHF. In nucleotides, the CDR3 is TGTGCCACCAGTGATTTTACGGGGAAGGCCCTTAGCAATCAGCCCCAGCATTTT.

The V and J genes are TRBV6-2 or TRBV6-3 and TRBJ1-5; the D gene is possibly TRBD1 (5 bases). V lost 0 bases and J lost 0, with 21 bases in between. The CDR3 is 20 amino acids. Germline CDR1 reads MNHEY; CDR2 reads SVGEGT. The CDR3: CASSYSSRTQGEYSNQPQHF. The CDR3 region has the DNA TGTGCCAGCAGTTACTCCTCTAGGACCCAGGGCGAGTATAGCAATCAGCCCCAGCATTTT.

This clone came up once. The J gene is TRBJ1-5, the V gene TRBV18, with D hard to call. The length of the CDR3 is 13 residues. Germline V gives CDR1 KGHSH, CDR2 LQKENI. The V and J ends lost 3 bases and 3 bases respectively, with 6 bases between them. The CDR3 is CASSPAFNQPQHF. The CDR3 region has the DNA TGTGCCAGCTCACCGGCCTTCAATCAGCCCCAGCATTTT.

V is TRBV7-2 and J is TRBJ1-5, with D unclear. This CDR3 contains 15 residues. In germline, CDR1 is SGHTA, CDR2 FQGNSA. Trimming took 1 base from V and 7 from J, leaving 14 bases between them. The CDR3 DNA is TGTGCCAGCAGCTTAGGAGAAAGGGCGCAACAGCCCCAGCATTTT. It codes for CASSLGERAQQPQHF.

In DNA form, the CDR3 reads TGTGCCAGCAGCCTCGGACAGGGTAACGAGCAGTACTTC. Its translation: CASSLGQGNEQYF. The V call is TRBV4-2, the J call TRBJ2-7, with 8 bases fitting TRBD1. Trimming cost V 4 bases and J 5 bases; bases outside gene matches: 4. Germline CDR1 is LGHNA and CDR2 is YNFKEQ. This CDR3 has 13 amino acids.

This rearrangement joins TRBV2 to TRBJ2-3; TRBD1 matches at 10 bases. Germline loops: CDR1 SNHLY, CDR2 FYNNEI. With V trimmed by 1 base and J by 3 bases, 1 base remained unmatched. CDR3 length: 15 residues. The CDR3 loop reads CASSEVDRGTDTQYF. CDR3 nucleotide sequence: TGTGCCAGCAGTGAAGTGGACAGGGGGACAGATACGCAGTATTTT.

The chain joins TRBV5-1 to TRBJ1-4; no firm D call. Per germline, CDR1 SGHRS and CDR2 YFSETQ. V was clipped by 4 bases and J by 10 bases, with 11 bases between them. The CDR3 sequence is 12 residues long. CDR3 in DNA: TGCGCCAGCAGCCGAAACGATGGAAAACTGTTTTTT. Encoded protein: CASSRNDGKLFF.

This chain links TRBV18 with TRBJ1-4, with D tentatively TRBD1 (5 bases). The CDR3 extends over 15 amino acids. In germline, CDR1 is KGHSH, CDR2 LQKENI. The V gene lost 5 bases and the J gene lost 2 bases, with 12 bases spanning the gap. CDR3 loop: CASSSSWGTNEKLFF. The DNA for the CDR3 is TGTGCCAGCTCATCTTCATGGGGGACTAATGAAAAACTGTTTTTT.

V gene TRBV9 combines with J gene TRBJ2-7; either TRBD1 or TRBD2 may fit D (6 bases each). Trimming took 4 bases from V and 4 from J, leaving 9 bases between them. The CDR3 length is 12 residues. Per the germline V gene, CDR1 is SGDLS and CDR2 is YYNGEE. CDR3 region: CASSKGGYEQYF. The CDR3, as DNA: TGTGCCAGCAGCAAAGGGGGGTACGAGCAGTACTTC.

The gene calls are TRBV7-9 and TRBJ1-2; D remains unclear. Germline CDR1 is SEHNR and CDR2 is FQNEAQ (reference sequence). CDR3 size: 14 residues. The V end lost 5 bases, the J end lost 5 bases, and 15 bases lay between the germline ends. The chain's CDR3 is CASSLESGFYGYTF. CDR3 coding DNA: TGTGCCAGCAGCCTGGAGTCCGGGTTTTATGGCTACACCTTC.

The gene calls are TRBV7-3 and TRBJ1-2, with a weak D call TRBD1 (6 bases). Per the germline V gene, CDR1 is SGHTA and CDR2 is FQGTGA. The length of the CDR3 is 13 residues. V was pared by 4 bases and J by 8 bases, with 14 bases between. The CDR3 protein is CASSSGQLSGYTF. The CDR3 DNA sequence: TGTGCCAGCAGCTCGGGACAATTGAGCGGCTACACCTTC.

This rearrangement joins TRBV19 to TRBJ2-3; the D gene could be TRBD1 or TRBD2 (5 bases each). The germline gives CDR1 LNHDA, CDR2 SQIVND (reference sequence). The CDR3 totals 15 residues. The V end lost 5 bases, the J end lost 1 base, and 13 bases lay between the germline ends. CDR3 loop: CASSLRGLRTDTQYF. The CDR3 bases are TGTGCCAGTAGTCTGAGGGGTCTACGCACAGATACGCAGTATTTT.

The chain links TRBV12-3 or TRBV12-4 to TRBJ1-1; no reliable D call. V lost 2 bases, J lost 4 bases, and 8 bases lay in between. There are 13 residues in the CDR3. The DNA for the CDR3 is TGTGCCAGCAGTTTACGCCGGGGCACTGAAGCTTTCTTT. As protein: CASSLRRGTEAFF.